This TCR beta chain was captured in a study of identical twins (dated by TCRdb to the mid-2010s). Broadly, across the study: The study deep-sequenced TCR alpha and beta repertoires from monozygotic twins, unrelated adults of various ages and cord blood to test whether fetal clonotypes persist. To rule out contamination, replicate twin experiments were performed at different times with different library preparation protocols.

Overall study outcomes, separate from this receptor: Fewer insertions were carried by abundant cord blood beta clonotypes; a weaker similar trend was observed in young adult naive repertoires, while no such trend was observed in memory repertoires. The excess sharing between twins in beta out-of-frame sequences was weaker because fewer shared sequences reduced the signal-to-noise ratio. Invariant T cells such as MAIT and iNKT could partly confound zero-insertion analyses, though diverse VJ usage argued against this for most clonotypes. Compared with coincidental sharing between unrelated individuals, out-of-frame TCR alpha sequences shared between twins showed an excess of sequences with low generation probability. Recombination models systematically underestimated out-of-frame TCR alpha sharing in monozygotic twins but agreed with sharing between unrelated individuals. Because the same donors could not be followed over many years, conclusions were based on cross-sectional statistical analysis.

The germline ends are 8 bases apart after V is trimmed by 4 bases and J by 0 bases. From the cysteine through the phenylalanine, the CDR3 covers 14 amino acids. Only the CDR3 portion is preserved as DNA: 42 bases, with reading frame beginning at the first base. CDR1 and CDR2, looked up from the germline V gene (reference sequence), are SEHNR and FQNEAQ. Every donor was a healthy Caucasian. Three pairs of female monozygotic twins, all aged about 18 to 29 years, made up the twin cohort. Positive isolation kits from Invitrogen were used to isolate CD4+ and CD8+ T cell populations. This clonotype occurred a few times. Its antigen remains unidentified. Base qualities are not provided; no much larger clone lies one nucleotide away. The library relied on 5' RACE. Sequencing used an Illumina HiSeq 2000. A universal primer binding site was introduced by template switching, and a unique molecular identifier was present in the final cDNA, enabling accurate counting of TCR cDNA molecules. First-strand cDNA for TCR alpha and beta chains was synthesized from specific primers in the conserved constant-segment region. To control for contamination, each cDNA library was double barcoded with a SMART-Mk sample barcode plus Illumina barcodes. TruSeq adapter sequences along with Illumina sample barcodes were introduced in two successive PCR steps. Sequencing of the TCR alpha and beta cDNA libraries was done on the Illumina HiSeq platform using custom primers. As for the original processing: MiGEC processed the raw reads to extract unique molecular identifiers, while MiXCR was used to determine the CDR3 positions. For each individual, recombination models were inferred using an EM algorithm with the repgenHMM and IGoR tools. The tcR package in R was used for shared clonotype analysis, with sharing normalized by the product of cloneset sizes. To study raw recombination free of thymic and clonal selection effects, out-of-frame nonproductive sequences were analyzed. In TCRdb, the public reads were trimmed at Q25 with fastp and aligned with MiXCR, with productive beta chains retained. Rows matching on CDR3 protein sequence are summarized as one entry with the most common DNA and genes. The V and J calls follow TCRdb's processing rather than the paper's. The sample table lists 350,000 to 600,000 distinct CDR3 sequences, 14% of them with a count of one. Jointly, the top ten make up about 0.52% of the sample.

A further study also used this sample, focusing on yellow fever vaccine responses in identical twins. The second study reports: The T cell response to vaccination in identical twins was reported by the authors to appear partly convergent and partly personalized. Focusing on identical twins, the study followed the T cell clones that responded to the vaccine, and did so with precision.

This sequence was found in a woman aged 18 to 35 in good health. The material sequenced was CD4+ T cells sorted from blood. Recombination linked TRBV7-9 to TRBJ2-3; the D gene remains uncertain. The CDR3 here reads CASSSFGSTDTQYF. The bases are TGTGCCAGCAGCTCGTTTGGGAGCACAGATACGCAGTATTTT. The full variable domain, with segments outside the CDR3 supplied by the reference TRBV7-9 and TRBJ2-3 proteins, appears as DTGVSQNPRHKITKRGQNVTFRCDPISEHNRLYWYRQTLGQGPEFLTYFQNEAQLEKSRLLSDRFSAERPKGSFSTLEIQRTEQGDSAMYLCASSSFGSTDTQYFGPGTRLTVL.